This TCR beta chain derives from a study of post-analysis software for immune sequencing data. Study at large: In terms of disease course, relapsing-remitting, secondary progressive and progressive-relapsing multiple sclerosis were included. Study-level points and caveats: Higher frequency in patients than in controls was seen for about five TRBV segments, with TRBV5-6, TRBV5-1 and TRBV20-1 among them.

This CDR3 contains 13 residues. The V gene's germline CDR1 is SGHRS and CDR2 YFSETQ. V shed 0 bases and J shed 8 bases, with 6 bases lying between them. Every TCR beta cDNA library bore unique molecular identifiers. TCRdb itself ran the PCR reads through MiXCR, one entry per CDR3 protein. The sample has around 700,000 distinct CDR3 sequences; approximately 59% are singletons. Of note for this clonotype: Its antigen is as yet unknown.

The source material was blood. This chain uses TRBV5-1 with TRBJ1-6; no reliable D call. The sequence derives from a girl aged 2 to 10 with multiple sclerosis. The chain's CDR3 is CASSLDNDSPLHF. In DNA, the CDR3 is TGCGCCAGCAGCTTGGACAATGATTCACCCCTCCACTTT. Full variable domain (missing parts from reference TRBV5-1 and TRBJ1-6): KAGVTQTPRYLIKTRGQQVTLSCSPISGHRSVSWYQQTPGQGLQFLFEYFSETQRNKGNFPGRFSGRQFSNSRSEMNVSTLELGDSALYLCASSLDNDSPLHFGNGTRLTVT.